These 26 T cell receptor beta chains share one sample of origin, sequenced in a study of T cell responses to AZD1222 COVID-19 vaccine. The table came from immunoSEQ multiplex PCR; TCRdb's copy has only in-frame clones and leaves some out. The sample yields 15,000 to 20,000 clones, roughly 89% seen once. This specimen was peripheral blood, taken 28 days after the second AZD1222 dose. The receptors derive from an adult who received the AZD1222 COVID-19 vaccine.

CDR3 coding DNA: TGTGCCTGGAGCCCCGGACTAGCGGGAGTGGGCGAGCAGTACTTC. The encoded protein is CAWSPGLAGVGEQYF. The chain employs TRBV30 and TRBJ2-7; 13 bases map to TRBD2. The CDR3 is made up of 15 amino acids. Germline trimming cut 3 bases from V and 6 bases from J; bases unmatched to any gene: 8. The germline gives CDR1 GTSNPN, CDR2 SVGIG (reference sequence).

The rearrangement links TRBV7-2 to TRBJ2-2; D ambiguous. From germline, CDR1 is SGHTA and CDR2 FQGNSA. The CDR3 contains 19 residues. Trimming took off 0 bases at V and 1 base at J, with 18 bases between the two ends. The DNA of the CDR3 is TGTGCCAGCAGCTTAGCGTCAGTGGTTTCGGCTATGAACACCGGGGAGCTGTTTTTT. Encoded protein: CASSLASVVSAMNTGELFF.

This chain connects TRBV30 to TRBJ2-7; 7 nucleotides match TRBD1. Germline CDR1 reads GTSNPN; CDR2 reads SVGIG (reference sequence). Trimming took 2 bases from V and 8 from J; bases not matched to a gene: 9. This CDR3 is 13 amino acids long. CDR3 protein: CAWSPERGPKQYF. The CDR3 region has the DNA TGTGCCTGGAGTCCTGAAAGGGGGCCGAAGCAGTACTTC.

The chain is built from TRBV2 and TRBJ2-1; 7 bases align to TRBD1. The J segment lost 3 bases and the V segment lost 5 bases, leaving 7 bases of the junction unmatched. The CDR3 is made up of 15 amino acids. The germline V gene encodes CDR1 SNHLY and CDR2 FYNNEI. Written as DNA, the CDR3 is TGTGCCAGCAGTTCCGACAGGGTCAACTACAATGAGCAGTTCTTC. The encoded protein is CASSSDRVNYNEQFF. Variable domain in full (rest from reference TRBV2 and TRBJ2-1): EPEVTQTPSHQVTQMGQEVILRCVPISNHLYFYWYRQILGQKVEFLVSFYNNEISEKSEIFDDQFSVERPDGSNFTLKIRSTKLEDSAMYFCASSSDRVNYNEQFFGPGTRLTVL.

In DNA, the CDR3 is TGCGCCAGCAGCTTGGAGGGATTGGGGGCAGATACGCAGTATTTT. Its protein product is CASSLEGLGADTQYF. The chain combines TRBV5-1 with TRBJ2-3; possibly TRBD1 or TRBD2 for D (5 bases each). V was shortened by 0 bases and J by 4 bases, with 12 bases between the two germline ends. The CDR3 has 15 residues. Germline V gene sequence: CDR1 SGHRS, CDR2 YFSETQ.

This chain links TRBV18 with TRBJ2-3, with 10 bases aligning to TRBD2. V was clipped by 3 bases and J by 2 bases; unmatched bases: 5. Germline CDR1 reads KGHSH; CDR2 reads LQKENI. The CDR3 has 16 residues. DNA for the CDR3: TGTGCCAGCTCACCGCTAGCGGGGGAAATCACAGATACGCAGTATTTT. It yields the protein CASSPLAGEITDTQYF.

The chain combines TRBV9 with TRBJ2-2, with 8 bases matching TRBD2. V lost 7 bases, J lost 13 bases, and 18 bases stayed unmatched. CDR1 is SGDLS, CDR2 YYNGEE, per germline. The CDR3 is made up of 15 amino acids. CDR3 protein: CASSPQGGRLHRLFF. The CDR3 DNA follows: TGTGCCAGCTCTCCCCAAGGCGGGAGGCTCCACCGGCTGTTTTTT.

J is TRBJ2-7 and V is TRBV7-8, with 10 bases identical to TRBD2. Germline V gene sequence: CDR1 SGHVS, CDR2 FQNEAQ. V dropped 6 bases and J dropped 3; count of bases not matched to a gene: 14. The CDR3 spans 17 residues. The CDR3 DNA follows: TGTGCCAGCAGTAAGATACCCGGGATAGCGGGAGGCTACGAGCAGTACTTC. Translating gives CASSKIPGIAGGYEQYF.

The chain is built from TRBV7-9 and TRBJ2-1; TRBD2 aligns across 7 bases. This CDR3 is built from 17 residues. V shed 1 base and J 6 bases; nucleotides not matched to a gene: 12. Germline-derived CDR1 and CDR2 are SEHNR and FQNEAQ (reference sequence). CDR3 nucleotide sequence: TGTGCCAGCAGCTTAGTCCGAGGGAGCGGGGACGCCAATGAGCAGTTCTTC. Its protein product is CASSLVRGSGDANEQFF.

The V call is TRBV28, the J call TRBJ2-5; the D is unclear. This CDR3 region has 15 residues. Germline CDR1 MDHEN, CDR2 SYDVKM. V gave up 7 bases and J gave up 5 bases, with 20 bases separating them. This chain's CDR3 is CASTETGARAETQYF. DNA for the CDR3: TGTGCCAGCACTGAAACCGGAGCCCGGGCGGAGACCCAGTACTTC.

This clone appeared a single time. V gene TRBV7-3 combines with J gene TRBJ2-7; TRBD1 matches at 7 bases. V lost 7 bases and J lost 2; bases outside the gene matches: 5. This CDR3 contains 13 residues. Germline CDR1 SGHTA, CDR2 FQGTGA. CDR3 region: CASKATGTYEQYF. CDR3 DNA: TGTGCCAGCAAGGCGACAGGGACCTACGAGCAGTACTTC.

This clone appeared once. This sequence joins TRBV6-5 and TRBJ2-2; a possible D gene is TRBD1 (6 bases). The germline CDR1 and CDR2 sequences are MNHEY and SVGAGI. The CDR3 loop spans 15 amino acids. V was pared by 2 bases and J by 5 bases, with 12 bases between. CDR3 region: CASSYTIQGTGELFF. CDR3 DNA sequence: TGTGCCAGCAGTTACACTATACAGGGAACCGGGGAGCTGTTTTTT.

This clone was seen only once. The V call is TRBV5-1, the J call TRBJ1-1; possibly TRBD1 for D (6 bases). Germline CDR1 is SGHRS and CDR2 is YFSETQ. The CDR3 extends over 15 amino acids. Trimming cost V 4 bases and J 4 bases, with 17 bases left between them. The CDR3 region has the DNA TGCGCCAGCAGCCCTGGCCAGGGGTTCATCACTGAAGCTTTCTTT. The encoded protein is CASSPGQGFITEAFF. Combining the CDR3 with reference TRBV5-1 and TRBJ1-1 gives the whole variable domain KAGVTQTPRYLIKTRGQQVTLSCSPISGHRSVSWYQQTPGQGLQFLFEYFSETQRNKGNFPGRFSGRQFSNSRSEMNVSTLELGDSALYLCASSPGQGFITEAFFGQGTRLTVV.

In this sample, this clone turned up once. The chain has TRBV28 and TRBJ1-2; a weak D match, TRBD1 (6 bases). V was cut by 4 bases and J by 5 bases, with 8 bases left in between. CDR3 length: 12 residues. Germline CDR1 MDHEN, CDR2 SYDVKM. The CDR3 loop is CASSYGQYGYTF. In nucleotides, the CDR3 is TGTGCCAGCAGTTACGGACAGTATGGCTACACCTTC.

This clone has a single count. This CDR3 reads CASSPWVGSSDEQYF. CDR3 DNA sequence: TGTGCCAGCAGCCCATGGGTCGGGAGTAGCGACGAGCAGTACTTC. The J gene is TRBJ2-7, the V gene TRBV7-2; TRBD2 might be the D (6 bases). The V gene's germline CDR1 is SGHTA and CDR2 FQGNSA. The V and J ends lost 5 bases and 5 bases respectively, with 19 bases between them. The CDR3 covers 15 residues.

The chain has TRBV19 and TRBJ2-4, with no clear D. The germline V gene encodes CDR1 LNHDA and CDR2 SQIVND (reference sequence). This CDR3 spans 16 amino acids. V lost 5 bases to trimming and J lost 0 bases, with 14 bases between them. CDR3: CASSRLDSVAKNIQYF. As DNA, the CDR3 is TGTGCCAGTAGTCGGCTTGACTCCGTAGCCAAAAACATTCAGTACTTC.

The chain joins TRBV28 to TRBJ2-7, with 11 nucleotides matching TRBD2. Germline V gives CDR1 MDHEN, CDR2 SYDVKM. V shed 7 bases and J 6 bases; nucleotides not matched to a gene: 5. The CDR3 covers 13 residues. DNA of the CDR3: TGTGCCAGCACCACTAGCGGGAGAGGCGAGCAGTACTTC. The encoded protein is CASTTSGRGEQYF.

This clone is a singleton in its sample. V gene TRBV21-1 combines with J gene TRBJ2-3; no check of the table's D call, TRBD2, against the DNA was made. TRBV21-1 is annotated as a pseudogene. The CDR3 is 16 residues long. CDR3 protein: CASSKRLAGVRDTQYF. Here the CDR3 DNA reads TGTGCCAGCAGCAAACGACTAGCGGGAGTGAGGGATACGCAGTATTTT.

There are a few counts of this clone. This chain connects TRBV10-3 to TRBJ2-1; weak D call: TRBD2 (6 bases). The CDR3 has 15 residues. Trimming removed 4 bases at V and 9 bases at J, with 19 bases between. Germline CDR1 is ENHRY and CDR2 is SYGVKD. CDR3 in amino acids: CAISGPGLTSIEQFF. CDR3 in DNA: TGTGCCATCAGTGGTCCGGGACTGACCTCAATTGAGCAGTTCTTC.

The chain employs TRBV25-1 and TRBJ2-7; D remains ambiguous. The germline V and J ends were trimmed by 1 base and 1 base, with 8 bases remaining between them. The CDR3 is made up of 14 amino acids. The germline V gene encodes CDR1 MGHDK and CDR2 SYGVNS. CDR3 nucleotides: TGTGCCAGCAGTGAATCGACGGGTTCCTACGAGCAGTACTTC. This translates into CASSESTGSYEQYF.

V is TRBV10-2 and J is TRBJ2-7; D remains unclear. CDR3 size: 13 residues. Germline CDR1 WSHSY, CDR2 SAAADI. With 3 bases removed from V and 0 bases from J, the gap between germline ends came to 6 bases. CDR3 amino acids: CASSDMSSYEQYV. The CDR3 bases are TGCGCCAGCAGTGACATGAGCTCCTACGAGCAGTACGTC.

The chain recombines TRBV30 with TRBJ2-7; weak D call: TRBD1 (5 bases). The germline V and J ends were trimmed by 4 bases and 5 bases, with 9 bases remaining between them. Germline loops: CDR1 GTSNPN, CDR2 SVGIG (reference sequence). CDR3 length equals 11 residues. CDR3 DNA: TGTGCCTGGACTGGGGCCCACGAGCAGTACTTC. Amino acid sequence: CAWTGAHEQYF.

The V gene is TRBV12-3 or TRBV12-4, the J gene TRBJ2-5; TRBD1 might be the D (6 bases). The CDR3 runs to 11 residues. Trimming pared 6 bases from V and 7 bases from J, leaving 9 bases between. The CDR3 sequence: CASSLQGTQYF. CDR3 in DNA: TGTGCCAGCAGCTTACAGGGGACCCAGTACTTC.

This clone was picked up a small number of times. The chain combines TRBV9 with TRBJ2-3, with TRBD2 as a possible D gene (6 bases). V lost 0 bases and J 6 bases, leaving 14 bases between the germline ends. The CDR3 runs to 15 residues. Looked up from germline, CDR1 is SGDLS and CDR2 is YYNGEE. In DNA form, the CDR3 reads TGTGCCAGCAGCGTAGAGGAGGGAAGTTGGGATACGCAGTATTTT. This gives the protein CASSVEEGSWDTQYF. Using reference TRBV9 and TRBJ2-3 for the parts outside the CDR3, the full variable domain is DSGVTQTPKHLITATGQRVTLRCSPRSGDLSVYWYQQSLDQGLQFLIQYYNGEERAKGNILERFSAQQFPDLHSELNLSSLELGDSALYFCASSVEEGSWDTQYFGPGTRLTVL.

The chain uses TRBV6-5 and TRBJ2-7; maybe TRBD2 (5 bases). The CDR3 consists of 12 residues. Germline V CDR1 and CDR2: MNHEY, SVGAGI. V gave up 6 bases and J gave up 1 base, with 7 bases separating them. The CDR3 loop is CASSRGSYEQYF. For the CDR3, the DNA is TGTGCCAGCAGCCGCGGGTCCTACGAGCAGTACTTC.

V and J are TRBV5-1 and TRBJ1-6, with 9 bases matching TRBD1. This CDR3 has 15 residues. Unmatched junction bases numbered 1, after V lost 0 bases and J lost 6 bases. The germline V gene encodes CDR1 SGHRS and CDR2 YFSETQ. The CDR3 here is CASSLGQGGNSPLHF. In DNA, the CDR3 is TGCGCCAGCAGCTTGGGACAGGGGGGTAATTCACCCCTCCACTTT.